This T cell receptor beta chain was sequenced during a study of T cell repertoires in cytomegalovirus infection. This clonotype has more than one count but fewer than ten. Each CDR3 protein gets one entry after TCRdb re-called the reads with MiXCR. Of around 530,000 distinct CDR3 sequences in the sample, roughly 29% were seen once. CDR1 and CDR2 from the germline V gene are SNHLY and FYNNEI. V lost 6 bases and J lost 9, with 15 bases in between. The CDR3 spans 14 residues. The source is a human donor in good health (CMV status not recorded). Some clones in this sample may be carry-over from other donors' samples. The material sequenced was PBMCs. J is TRBJ1-6 and V is TRBV2; D is unclear. The CDR3 bases are TGTGCCAGCAGACAATTTGGGGTGAGTTCACCCCTCCACTTT. This gives the protein CASRQFGVSSPLHF. Full variable domain (outside the CDR3, taken from reference TRBV2 and TRBJ1-6): EPEVTQTPSHQVTQMGQEVILRCVPISNHLYFYWYRQILGQKVEFLVSFYNNEISEKSEIFDDQFSVERPDGSNFTLKIRSTKLEDSAMYFCASRQFGVSSPLHFGNGTRLTVT.